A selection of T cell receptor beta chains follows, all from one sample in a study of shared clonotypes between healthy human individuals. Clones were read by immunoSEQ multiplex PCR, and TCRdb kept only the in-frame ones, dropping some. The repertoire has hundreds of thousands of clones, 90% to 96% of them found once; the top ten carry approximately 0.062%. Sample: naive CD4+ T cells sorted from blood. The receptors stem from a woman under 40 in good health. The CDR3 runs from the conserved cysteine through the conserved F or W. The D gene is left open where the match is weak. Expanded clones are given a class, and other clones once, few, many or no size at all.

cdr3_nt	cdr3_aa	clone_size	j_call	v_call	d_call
TGTGCCAGCAGGACCCCTAAGGGACAGGGGGCAGGGGCTAATGAAAAACTGTTTTTT	CASRTPKGQGAGANEKLFF	NA	TRBJ1-4	TRBV2	TRBD1
TGCGCCAGCCGACGCGACACGGCTGGAAACACCATATATTTT	CASRRDTAGNTIYF	once	TRBJ1-3	TRBV5-1	NA
TGCAGCGCATCGGTGGGCAATCAGCCCCAGCATTTT	CSASVGNQPQHF	NA	TRBJ1-5	TRBV29-1	NA
TGTGCCAGCAGTTACTCGCCAGGGGATCAGCCCCAGCATTTT	CASSYSPGDQPQHF	NA	TRBJ1-5	TRBV6-5	NA
TGCGCCAGCGGGACGGTGACCTACGAGCAGTACTTC	CASGTVTYEQYF	NA	TRBJ2-7	TRBV10-1	NA
TGTGCCAGCAGCTTGGGACAGGCGATATACAATGAGCAGTTCTTC	CASSLGQAIYNEQFF	NA	TRBJ2-1	TRBV7-9	TRBD1
TGCGCCAGCACGGATTTAATCGATGAGCAGTTCTTC	CASTDLIDEQFF	NA	TRBJ2-1	TRBV5-1	NA
TGTGCCAGTAGTCTCGGCAGGGGGACAAACACTGAAGCTTTCTTT	CASSLGRGTNTEAFF	NA	TRBJ1-1	TRBV19	TRBD1
TGTGCCAGCAGCCACCTTGGGACATTAGGTCAGCCCCAGCATTTT	CASSHLGTLGQPQHF	NA	TRBJ1-5	TRBV6-5	NA
TGTGCCAGCAGCCGAGGACACGAGCAGTACTTC	CASSRGHEQYF	NA	TRBJ2-7	TRBV6-5	NA
TGTGCCAGCAGCTCCGGGACAGGGAGGCGTCAGCCCCAGCATTTT	CASSSGTGRRQPQHF	once	TRBJ1-5	TRBV6-5	TRBD1
TGCGCCAGCAGAGCGGGTGGTAGCGACGAGCAGTACTTC	CASRAGGSDEQYF	NA	TRBJ2-7	TRBV10-1	NA
TGTGCCAGCAGTTCACAGGGGAACACTGAAGCTTTCTTT	CASSSQGNTEAFF	NA	TRBJ1-1	TRBV6-6	NA
TGCAGCGTTGATCGGGTCAATGAGCAGTTCTTC	CSVDRVNEQFF	NA	TRBJ2-1	TRBV29-1	NA
TGTGCCAGCAGTGAATATGGGGGCACCACAGATACGCAGTATTTT	CASSEYGGTTDTQYF	NA	TRBJ2-3	TRBV6-1	NA
TGTGCCAGCAGGCCCGAGGGGGGGCGCGTCTATGGCTACACCTTC	CASRPEGGRVYGYTF	NA	TRBJ1-2	TRBV6-6	NA
TGCGCCAGCAGCCTTGGGGAGCGGGGGCGCCAGGGGCAGCAGTTCTTC	CASSLGERGRQGQQFF	NA	TRBJ2-1	TRBV5-1	TRBD2
TGCGCCAGCAGTGAAACTAGCGGCAAACGCACAGATACGCAGTATTTT	CASSETSGKRTDTQYF	NA	TRBJ2-3	TRBV10-1	TRBD2
TGTGCCAGCAGTCAAAGGTGGATGGGCCAGGGGGCAAGGCGGGGCTGGAATGGCTACACCTTC	CASSQRWMGQGARRGWNGYTF	NA	TRBJ1-2	TRBV2	TRBD1
TGTGCCAGCAGCTTAGTGGGTTCTGTCGGGGAGCTGTTTTTT	CASSLVGSVGELFF	NA	TRBJ2-2	TRBV11-3	NA
TGTGCCAGCAGTTCCACGGGACTTTCCTACAATGAGCAGTTCTTC	CASSSTGLSYNEQFF	NA	TRBJ2-1	TRBV7-6	NA
TGTGCCAGCAGTAAGACAGTCAGCTCTGGGGCCAACGTCCTGACTTTC	CASSKTVSSGANVLTF	once	TRBJ2-6	TRBV28	NA